This T cell receptor beta chain stems from a study of human T cells and chemical hapten exposure. Study-wide context: Scalp application of diphenylcyclopropenone was performed weekly in patients across the entire approximately 25-week study.

Described time point: pre-sensitization, week 0. Treatment noted: therapeutic diphenylcyclopropenone sensitization with weekly scalp DPC. The donor pool consisted of alopecia patients aged 18 to 70 years, considered suitable for DPC. As handled by the study authors: Samples held a median of approximately 96,000 TCRs, range about 23,224–750,000. Each CDR3 protein gets one entry after TCRdb re-called the RACE reads with MiXCR. The V and J calls here are based on TCRdb, not the publication. The sample consists of 280,000 or so distinct CDR3 sequences, approximately 7.5% of them appearing once. This clonotype was detected ten times or more. This CDR3 contains 14 residues. Between the trimmed V and J ends, which lost 2 bases and 2 bases, there was a span of 9 bases. CDR1 and CDR2 from the germline V gene are MNHNS and SASEGT.

The rearrangement links TRBV6-1 to TRBJ2-5; D remains ambiguous. The source of this sequence is a man between 18 and 35 years old with alopecia areata. Some clones in this sample may be carry-over from other donors' samples. The sequencing here drew on whole blood, taken in connection with sensitization to the hapten diphenylcyclopropenone (DPC). The CDR3 DNA is TGTGCCAGCAGTGAATCGGGCAGGCAAGAGACCCAGTACTTC. Amino acids: CASSESGRQETQYF.